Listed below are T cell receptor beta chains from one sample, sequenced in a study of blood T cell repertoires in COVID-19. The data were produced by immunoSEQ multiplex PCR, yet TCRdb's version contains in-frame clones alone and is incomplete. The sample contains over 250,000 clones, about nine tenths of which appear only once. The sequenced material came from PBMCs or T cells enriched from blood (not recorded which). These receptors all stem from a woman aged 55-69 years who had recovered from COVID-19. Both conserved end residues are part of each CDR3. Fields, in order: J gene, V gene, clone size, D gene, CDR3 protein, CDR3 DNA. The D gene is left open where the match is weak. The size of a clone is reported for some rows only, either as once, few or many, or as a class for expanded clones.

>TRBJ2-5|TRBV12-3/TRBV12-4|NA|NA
CASSFDRRTQYF
TGTGCCAGCAGTTTTGATAGAAGAACCCAGTACTTC
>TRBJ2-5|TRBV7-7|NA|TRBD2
CASSLGGTGGLETQYF
TGTGCTAGCAGCTTAGGCGGGACGGGGGGTCTTGAGACCCAGTACTTC
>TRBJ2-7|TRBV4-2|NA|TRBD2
CASSQDLLAGVYEQYF
TGTGCCAGCAGCCAAGATTTACTAGCGGGAGTATACGAGCAGTACTTC
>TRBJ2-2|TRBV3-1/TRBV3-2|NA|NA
CASSQDRVGYLFGELFF
TGTGCCAGCAGCCAGGATCGGGTCGGTTACCTTTTCGGGGAGCTGTTTTTT
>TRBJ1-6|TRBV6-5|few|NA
CASSATEGYGSPLHF
TGTGCCAGCAGCGCCACGGAGGGGTATGGGTCACCCCTCCACTTT
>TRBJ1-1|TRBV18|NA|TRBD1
CASSPWDRGMNTEAFF
TGTGCCAGCTCACCTTGGGACAGGGGAATGAACACTGAAGCTTTCTTT
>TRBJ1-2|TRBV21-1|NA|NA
CASSRRGGYTF
TGTGCCAGCAGCCGCCGGGGTGGCTACACCTTC
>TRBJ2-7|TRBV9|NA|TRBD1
CASSVSGQGAYEQYF
TGTGCCAGCAGCGTCTCGGGACAGGGGGCGTACGAGCAGTACTTC
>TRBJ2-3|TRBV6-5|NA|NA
CASSPDFRPDTQYF
TGTGCCAGCAGTCCGGACTTCCGGCCAGATACGCAGTATTTT
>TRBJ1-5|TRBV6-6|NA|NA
CASRGTGQGIFGPQHF
TGTGCCAGCAGGGGCACGGGACAAGGGATATTTGGACCCCAGCATTTT
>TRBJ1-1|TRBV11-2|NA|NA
CASSLSLNTEAFF
TGTGCCAGCAGCTTGAGCCTGAACACTGAAGCTTTCTTT
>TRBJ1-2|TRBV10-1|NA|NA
CASSASLNYGYTF
TGCGCCAGCAGTGCGAGTTTAAACTATGGCTACACCTTC
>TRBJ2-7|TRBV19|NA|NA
CASSMLGSGEQYF
TGTGCCAGTAGTATGCTTGGGAGCGGCGAGCAGTACTTC
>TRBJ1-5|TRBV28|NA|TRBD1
CASNHRGRGNQPQHF
TGTGCCAGCAACCACAGGGGACGGGGAAATCAGCCCCAGCATTTT
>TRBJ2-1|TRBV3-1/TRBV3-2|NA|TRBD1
CASSQDRGREQFF
TGTGCCAGCAGCCAAGACAGGGGGCGGGAGCAGTTCTTC
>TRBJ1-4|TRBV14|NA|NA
CASSPYPTNQNEKLFF
TGTGCCAGCAGCCCGTACCCAACCAATCAGAATGAAAAACTGTTTTTT
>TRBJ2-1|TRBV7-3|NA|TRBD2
CASSEGSGTPYNEQFF
TGTGCCAGCAGCGAGGGTAGCGGGACCCCCTACAATGAGCAGTTCTTC
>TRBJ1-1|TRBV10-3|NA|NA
CAISESGAGITEAFF
TGTGCCATCAGTGAGTCGGGCGCAGGGATTACTGAAGCTTTCTTT
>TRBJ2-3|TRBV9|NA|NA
CASSVGGSYTQYF
TGTGCCAGCAGCGTAGGAGGCAGTTATACGCAGTATTTT
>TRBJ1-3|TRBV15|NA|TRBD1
CATSKPDRGQTIYF
TGTGCCACCAGCAAACCGGACAGGGGGCAGACCATATATTTT
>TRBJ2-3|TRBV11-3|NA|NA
CASSPLAPHSYTQYF
TGTGCCAGCAGCCCACTGGCCCCCCACAGCTATACGCAGTATTTT
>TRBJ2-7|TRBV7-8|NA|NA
CASGGAATYEQYF
TGTGCCAGCGGGGGGGCGGCGACCTACGAGCAGTACTTC
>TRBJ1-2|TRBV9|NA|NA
CASSVQGRYGYTF
TGTGCCAGCAGCGTACAGGGCCGCTATGGCTACACCTTC
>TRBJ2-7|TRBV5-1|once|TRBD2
CASSPRGDYEQYF
TGCGCCAGCAGCCCGCGGGGGGATTACGAGCAGTACTTC
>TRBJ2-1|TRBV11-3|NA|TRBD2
CASSLAGLGLAGGYEQFF
TGTGCCAGCAGCTTAGCAGGTCTGGGACTAGCGGGAGGGTATGAGCAGTTCTTC
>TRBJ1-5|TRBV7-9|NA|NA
CASSLGDGRVGQPQHF
TGTGCCAGCAGCTTAGGGGATGGCAGGGTCGGGCAGCCCCAGCATTTT
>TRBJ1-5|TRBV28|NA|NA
CASSLLRDNQPQHF
TGTGCCAGCAGTTTGCTGCGAGACAATCAGCCCCAGCATTTT
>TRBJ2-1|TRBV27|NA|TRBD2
CASSPRVAGVNEQFF
TGTGCCAGCAGTCCCAGGGTGGCGGGAGTAAATGAGCAGTTCTTC
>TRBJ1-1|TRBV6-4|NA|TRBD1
CASSVIRGREAFF
TGTGCCAGCAGTGTTATTAGGGGGCGAGAGGCTTTCTTT
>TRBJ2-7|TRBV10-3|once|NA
CAISDEDPTYEQYF
TGTGCCATCAGTGATGAGGATCCCACCTACGAGCAGTACTTC
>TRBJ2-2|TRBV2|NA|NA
CASSAKGANTGELFF
TGTGCCAGCAGTGCCAAGGGGGCGAACACCGGGGAGCTGTTTTTT
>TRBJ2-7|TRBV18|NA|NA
CASSPPAPTYEQYF
TGTGCCAGCTCACCACCGGCCCCCACCTACGAGCAGTACTTC
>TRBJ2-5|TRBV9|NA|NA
CASSPAAGQQETQYF
TGTGCCAGCAGCCCCGCGGCCGGCCAACAAGAGACCCAGTACTTC
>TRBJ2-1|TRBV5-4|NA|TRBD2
CASSLARTRSANEQFF
TGTGCCAGCAGCTTGGCCAGGACTAGGTCCGCCAATGAGCAGTTCTTC
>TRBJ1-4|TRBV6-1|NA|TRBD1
CASSEFSGGNEKLFF
TGTGCCAGCAGTGAATTTTCAGGGGGAAATGAAAAACTGTTTTTT
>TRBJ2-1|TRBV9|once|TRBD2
CASSVAIAGGYEQFF
TGTGCCAGCAGCGTAGCGATAGCGGGAGGCTATGAGCAGTTCTTC
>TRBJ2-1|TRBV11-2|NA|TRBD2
CASSRGGYNEQFF
TGTGCCAGCAGCCGCGGGGGTTACAATGAGCAGTTCTTC
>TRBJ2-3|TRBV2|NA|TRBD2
CASSSSGSSDTQYF
TGTGCCAGCAGTTCTAGCGGGAGTTCAGATACGCAGTATTTT
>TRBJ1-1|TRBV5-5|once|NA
CASSLERGTEAFF
TGTGCCAGCAGCTTGGAACGAGGGACTGAAGCTTTCTTT
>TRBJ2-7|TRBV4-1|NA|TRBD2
CASSQSGGVKYEQYF
TGCGCCAGCAGCCAGAGCGGGGGAGTGAAGTACGAGCAGTACTTC
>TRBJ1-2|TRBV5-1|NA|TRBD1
CASSTTGAYGYTF
TGCGCCAGCAGCACGACAGGGGCCTATGGCTACACCTTC
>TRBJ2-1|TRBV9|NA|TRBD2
CASSSRGSSYNEQFF
TGTGCCAGCAGCTCTCGCGGGAGCTCCTACAATGAGCAGTTCTTC
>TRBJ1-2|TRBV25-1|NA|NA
CASSPLASETYGYTF
TGTGCCAGCAGCCCCCTAGCGTCAGAAACCTATGGCTACACCTTC
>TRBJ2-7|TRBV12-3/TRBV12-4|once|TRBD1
CASSAGTAYEQYF
TGTGCCAGCAGTGCTGGGACAGCCTACGAGCAGTACTTC
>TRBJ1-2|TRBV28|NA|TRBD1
CATSGGPDYGYTF
TGTGCGACATCAGGGGGTCCAGACTATGGCTACACCTTC
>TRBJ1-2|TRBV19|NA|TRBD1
CASSIFSGQGVDGYTF
TGTGCCAGTAGTATCTTTTCGGGACAGGGAGTCGATGGCTACACCTTC
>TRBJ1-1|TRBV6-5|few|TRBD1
CATYRTAQGVTEAFF
TGTGCCACCTACAGGACCGCACAGGGGGTCACTGAAGCTTTCTTT
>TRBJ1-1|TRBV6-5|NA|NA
CASRAGPEDTEAFF
TGTGCCAGCAGAGCTGGGCCCGAAGATACTGAAGCTTTCTTT
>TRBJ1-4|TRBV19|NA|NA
CATLAGGSNEKLFF
TGTGCCACCTTAGCGGGGGGCTCTAATGAAAAACTGTTTTTT
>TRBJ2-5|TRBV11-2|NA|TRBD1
CASSAQTNRGRQETQYF
TGTGCCAGCAGCGCGCAAACCAACAGGGGGCGACAAGAGACCCAGTACTTC
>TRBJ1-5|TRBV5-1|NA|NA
CASSPGVSNQPQHF
TGCGCCAGCAGCCCAGGGGTAAGCAATCAGCCCCAGCATTTT
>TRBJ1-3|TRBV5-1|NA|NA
CASSTQTGLSGNTIYF
TGCGCCAGCAGCACCCAGACAGGACTCTCTGGAAACACCATATATTTT
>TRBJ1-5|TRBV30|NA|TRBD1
CAWSPRDRIDQPQHF
TGTGCCTGGAGTCCCCGGGACAGGATCGATCAGCCCCAGCATTTT